In this sample, the clone carrying this TCR beta chain turned up a few times. V was trimmed by 1 base and J by 4 bases, leaving 11 bases between them. CDR3 length: 13 residues. Germline V gene sequence: CDR1 SQVTM, CDR2 ANQGSEA. TCRdb re-derived calls from the 5' RACE reads in MiXCR, one entry per CDR3 protein. The sample yields 400,000 or so distinct CDR3 sequences, 15% to 25% seen once. The sample originates from a study of T-cell memory formation after mild COVID-19. The TCR originated in an adult woman who had mild COVID-19 (a few samples of this study predate the infection). Cell type and time point are not known. The sample comprised PBMCs or a T cell subset sorted from them (not recorded which). The V call is TRBV29-1, the J call TRBJ2-7; D call uncertain. CDR3 nucleotide sequence: TGCAGCGTTGAAGGGGTTAAGGGTTACGAGCAGTACTTC. Amino acid sequence: CSVEGVKGYEQYF.